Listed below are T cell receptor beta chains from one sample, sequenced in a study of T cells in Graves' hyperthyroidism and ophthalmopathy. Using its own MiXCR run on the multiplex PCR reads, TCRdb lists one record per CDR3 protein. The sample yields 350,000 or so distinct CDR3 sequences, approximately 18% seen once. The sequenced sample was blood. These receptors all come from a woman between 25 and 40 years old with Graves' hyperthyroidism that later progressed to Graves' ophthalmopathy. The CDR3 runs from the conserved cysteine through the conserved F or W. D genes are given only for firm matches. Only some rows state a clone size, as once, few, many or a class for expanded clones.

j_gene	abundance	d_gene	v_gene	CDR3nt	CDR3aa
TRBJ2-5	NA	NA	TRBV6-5	TGTGCCAGCAGTTCACAGGAATGGAAGACCCAGTACTTC	CASSSQEWKTQYF
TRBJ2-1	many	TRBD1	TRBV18	TGTGCCAGCTCACCACCGTCCTCTTGGGACAGGTCTTACAATGAGCAGTTCTTC	CASSPPSSWDRSYNEQFF
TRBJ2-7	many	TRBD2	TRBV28	TGTGCCAGCAGTTTGGGTGGGGCTAGCGGTCGCTACGAGCAGTACTTC	CASSLGGASGRYEQYF
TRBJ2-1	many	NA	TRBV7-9	TGTGCCAGCAGCTTAGAGGCCCGGGCCCACAATGAGCAGTTCTTC	CASSLEARAHNEQFF
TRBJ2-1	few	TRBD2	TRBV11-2	TGCGCCAGCAGCCAACCCCTAGGGACTAGCGGGGGCTCCTACAATGAGCAGTTCTTC	CASSQPLGTSGGSYNEQFF
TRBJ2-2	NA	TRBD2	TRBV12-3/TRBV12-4	TGTGCCAGCAGTTTCACGCCACTAGCGGGAGGAGAATCGACCGGGGAGCTGTTTTTT	CASSFTPLAGGESTGELFF
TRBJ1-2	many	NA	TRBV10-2	TGCGCCAGCAGTGAGTCGTCAGGATCCTATGGCTACACCTTC	CASSESSGSYGYTF
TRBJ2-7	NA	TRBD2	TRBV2	TGTGCCAGCAGTGAACGTCTTCTGCGGGAGGGCTCCTACGAGCAGTACTTC	CASSERLLREGSYEQYF
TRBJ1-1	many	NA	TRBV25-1	TGTGCCAGCAGTGAAGTTGGGGGTTGGGCTGAAGCTTTCTTT	CASSEVGGWAEAFF
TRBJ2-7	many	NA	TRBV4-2	TGTGCCAGCAGCCAAGTTAAGGGTGGGAGCGAGCAGTACTTC	CASSQVKGGSEQYF